This T cell receptor beta chain came from a study of blood T cell repertoires in COVID-19. About the research overall: Samples taken during acute and convalescent COVID-19 were collected in the United States, Italy and Spain.

Adults between about 18 and 95 years of age took part from under 25 US areas. Allocation to cohorts depended on clinical history reported by the participants. The CDR3 loop spans 13 amino acids. Trimming removed 8 bases at V and 1 base at J, with 10 bases between. Germline V gene sequence: CDR1 MNHEY, CDR2 SVGAGI. Authors' analysis steps: Reference gene primer amplification yielded estimated nucleated cell counts. Using immunoSEQ multiplex PCR, the repertoire was profiled, and TCRdb retains in-frame clones only, with some absent. That table supplies the V and J calls and clone size; D and trimming were determined from the DNA. The sample carries around 160,000 clones, roughly 88% recorded once.

This chain connects TRBV6-5 to TRBJ2-3, with D possibly TRBD1 on 6 matching bases. The specimen sequenced was PBMCs or T cells enriched from blood (not recorded which). The receptor comes from a woman between 25 and 40 years old with acute COVID-19. The CDR3 sequence: CASLRQGTDTQYF. CDR3 nucleotide sequence: TGTGCCAGCCTCCGACAGGGCACAGATACGCAGTATTTT.